What follows is one T cell receptor beta chain and its context. Antigen specificity is unknown. Germline assignment: CDR1 MNHEY and CDR2 SVGEGT. V shed 5 bases and J 3 bases; nucleotides not matched to a gene: 4. The CDR3 spans 15 residues. These data originate in a study of T-cell memory formation after mild COVID-19. Whole-study context: Largely, the TCR clusters proved donor specific. Study-level findings and limits: Whereas later expanders leaned CD4+, clones contracting day 15 to 85 showed a balanced CD4/CD8 makeup. In pre-infection memory, a portion of responding clones appeared, which suggested that cross-reactive memory joined. Confirmation of SARS-CoV-2 specificity was lacking for second-wave clones peaking day 37.

TCRdb re-analysed the 5' RACE reads in MiXCR, keeping a single row per CDR3 protein. The sample lists about 350,000 distinct CDR3 sequences, roughly 15% occurring once. Sequenced: PBMCs or a T cell subset sorted from them (not recorded which). The source is a man aged 18 to 30 who had mild COVID-19 (a few samples of this study predate the infection). Cell type and time point are not known. The rearrangement uses TRBV6-2 or TRBV6-3 and TRBJ2-5; 12 bases are a match to TRBD2. The CDR3 DNA reads TGTGCCAGCAGTACGACTAGCGGGGGCAAAGAGACCCAGTACTTC. It specifies CASSTTSGGKETQYF.